This TCR beta chain was captured in a study of T cell responses to AZD1222 COVID-19 vaccine (dated by TCRdb to the early 2020s). The study in broad terms: Because spike-specific TCR depth and breadth did not differ between the two schedules, AZD1222 recipients who got a second dose at roughly 4 weeks were pooled with those who got a second dose at roughly 12 weeks. TCR sequencing was performed for 230 to 250 trial participants, of whom 200 to 210 were given two doses of AZD1222 and around 26 were given two doses of MenACWY control vaccine. Trial participants were enrolled by age into subgroups of 18-55, 56-69 and 70-plus years, and around 150, 28 and 57 TCR-sequenced participants, respectively, were included in these subgroups.

The CDR3 regions of human TCRbeta chains were analyzed by immunosequencing. The authors processed their data as follows. Repertoire TCRs were checked for matches against a reference library of SARS-CoV-2-specific TCRs that had been generated using the MIRA antigen-specificity platform. Breadth was defined as the fraction of unique TCRs that were SARS-CoV-2-associated. Depth was defined as the fraction of total T cells that were SARS-CoV-2-associated. Using the MIRA data, every spike-specific TCR was mapped to the spike region that the TCR reacted to and assigned to either a CD4 or a CD8 class. Log10-transformed breadth and depth values were compared by one-way ANOVA with Sidak's multiple comparisons tests. TCRdb took this table from immuneACCESS and kept in-frame rearrangements with V and J called. Such tables lack part of the clones; where checked against another copy, unresolved V genes explain under half of the gap, and the rest is unexplained. The DNA gave D and trimming, while V, J and clone size come from that table. The sample profile shows 100,000 or so clones; 82% of them were found once. 4% to 6% of the sample goes to the ten largest clones.

The investigation overall reported the following: Participants were mostly white British and included more females than males, and it was suggested by the authors that clonal diversity may have been underestimated. Spike-specific TCR breadth and depth rose significantly after two AZD1222 doses compared with day 0 and with MenACWY recipients. Nearly half of unique spike-specific TCRs reportedly recognized epitopes outside regions mutated in the B.1.351 and B.1.1.7 variants. Conclusions about previously exposed vaccinees are limited, since just five or six AZD1222 recipients were seropositive for SARS-CoV-2 at baseline. Vaccine-associated CD4 TCRs spanned the whole spike protein, with dominant responses in regions 160-218 and 743-854. Because no day 14 peak-response samples were available, the repertoires could be characterized only after the peak T cell response. In the small 56-69-year group, the increase in depth fell short of significance, most likely because of low power.

This specimen's time point label, per the study, means: baseline before first vaccination. Samples from vaccinated people were obtained from the UK trials COV001 and COV002, which included a single-blind randomized controlled phase 2/3 trial of AZD1222 (ChAdOx1 nCoV-19) in healthy adults. For TCRbeta chain sequencing, PBMC samples were collected from trial participants at day 0 and at day 28 after the second dose. Worth noting for this clone: The clone's antigen remains unknown. No clone much larger than this one lies a single base away; base qualities are absent.

CDR1 and CDR2, looked up from the germline V gene, are SQVTM and ANQGSEA. A distance of 11 bases separates the germline ends of V and J, which lose 5 bases and 4 bases respectively. From its cysteine to its phenylalanine, the CDR3 spans 12 amino acids. The only DNA kept is the CDR3, 36 bases in frame from the first base. The sample was peripheral blood, taken on day 0 of AZD1222 vaccination. Here the chain combines TRBV29-1 and TRBJ1-1; no D gene is confidently identified. The source is an adult in good health. CDR3 sequence: CSVWVGGTEAFF. The base sequence is TGCAGCGTTTGGGTGGGTGGCACTGAAGCTTTCTTT.